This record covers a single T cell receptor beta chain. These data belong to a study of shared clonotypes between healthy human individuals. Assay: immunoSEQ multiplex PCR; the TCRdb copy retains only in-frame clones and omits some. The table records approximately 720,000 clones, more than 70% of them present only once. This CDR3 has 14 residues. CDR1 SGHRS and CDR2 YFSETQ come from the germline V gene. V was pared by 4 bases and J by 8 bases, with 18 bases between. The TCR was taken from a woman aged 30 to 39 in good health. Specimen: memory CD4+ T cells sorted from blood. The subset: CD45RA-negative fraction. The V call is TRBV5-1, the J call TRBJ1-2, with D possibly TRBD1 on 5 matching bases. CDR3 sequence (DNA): TGCGCCAGCAGCGTGCAGGGTGATAGTGGCGGCTACACCTTC. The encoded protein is CASSVQGDSGGYTF. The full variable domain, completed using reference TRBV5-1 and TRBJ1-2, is KAGVTQTPRYLIKTRGQQVTLSCSPISGHRSVSWYQQTPGQGLQFLFEYFSETQRNKGNFPGRFSGRQFSNSRSEMNVSTLELGDSALYLCASSVQGDSGGYTFGSGTRLTVV.